Listed below are T cell receptor beta chains from one sample, sequenced in a study of blood T cells in healthy people across ages. MiXCR, applied by TCRdb to the 5' RACE reads, yields one record per CDR3 protein. Of some 920,000 distinct CDR3 sequences in the sample, roughly half are singletons; the top ten hold about 22%. Specimen: blood. The receptors shown here come from a woman aged 60 to 75 in good health. Both conserved end residues are part of each CDR3. The D gene is left open where the match is weak. Size is stated for part of the rows, as once, few or many counts, or as a class when the clone is expanded.

cdr3_aa	cdr3_nt	d_call	v_call	j_call	clone_size
CASRLLASYYNEQFF	TGTGCCAGCAGGTTACTAGCGTCATACTACAATGAGCAGTTCTTC	TRBD2	TRBV7-9	TRBJ2-1	-
CAPRAPSYEQYF	TGTGCCCCCCGGGCCCCTTCCTACGAGCAGTACTTC	-	TRBV6-7	TRBJ2-7	-
CASSGTRFEKLFF	TGTGCCAGCAGTGGTACACGTTTTGAAAAACTGTTTTTT	-	TRBV6-6	TRBJ1-4	-
CASNGVADTQYF	TGTGCCAGCAACGGAGTGGCAGATACGCAGTATTTT	-	TRBV2	TRBJ2-3	-
CASSLAGYTQYF	TGTGCCAGCAGCTTAGCCGGATACACCCAGTACTTC	-	TRBV7-9	TRBJ2-5	few
CASSFRTHTDTQYF	TGTGCCAGCAGCTTCCGCACTCACACAGATACGCAGTATTTT	-	TRBV5-5	TRBJ2-3	-
CASSFYRGSSYEQYF	TGTGCCAGCAGCTTCTACCGGGGTAGCTCCTACGAGCAGTACTTC	-	TRBV11-2	TRBJ2-7	-
CSVEQQETQYF	TGCAGCGTTGAACAGCAAGAGACCCAGTACTTC	-	TRBV29-1	TRBJ2-5	few
CSAPIDGDQPQHF	TGCAGTGCTCCTATCGACGGAGATCAGCCCCAGCATTTT	-	TRBV20-1	TRBJ1-5	-
CASSSPSSGSENEQFF	TGTGCCAGCAGTTCCCCCTCGAGCGGGAGTGAAAATGAGCAGTTCTTC	TRBD2	TRBV27	TRBJ2-1	-
CASSPYRRASTDTQYF	TGTGCCAGCAGCCCTTACCGCCGGGCGAGCACAGATACGCAGTATTTT	-	TRBV7-2	TRBJ2-3	-
CASSPRIKNTEAFF	TGTGCCAGCAGCCCCAGGATTAAGAACACTGAAGCTTTCTTT	-	TRBV12-3/TRBV12-4	TRBJ1-1	-
CAWSASLNEQFF	TGTGCCTGGAGTGCTAGCCTCAATGAGCAGTTCTTC	-	TRBV30	TRBJ2-1	-
CVSSLRPGRQNIQYF	TGTGTCAGCAGTTTAAGGCCAGGGAGGCAAAACATTCAGTACTTC	-	TRBV12-3/TRBV12-4	TRBJ2-4	once
CASSLARGFQYF	TGTGCCAGCAGTTTAGCGCGAGGTTTTCAGTATTTT	-	TRBV12-3/TRBV12-4	TRBJ2-3	few
CASSLRLAATYEQYF	TGTGCCAGCAGCCTTCGACTAGCAGCTACCTACGAGCAGTACTTC	TRBD2	TRBV7-8	TRBJ2-7	-
CASSLVVPTGVNEQFF	TGTGCCAGCAGCTTAGTGGTGCCCACAGGGGTAAATGAGCAGTTCTTC	TRBD1	TRBV7-9	TRBJ2-1	-
CASSLSGTEPYNEQFF	TGTGCCAGCAGCTTATCTGGGACGGAGCCCTACAATGAGCAGTTCTTC	-	TRBV7-2	TRBJ2-1	-
CASSPGLAGGPYEQYF	TGTGCCAGCAGCCCGGGACTAGCGGGAGGCCCCTACGAGCAGTACTTC	TRBD2	TRBV7-8	TRBJ2-7	-
CSGVSLAGVRETQYF	TGCAGTGGAGTATCCCTAGCGGGAGTTCGGGAGACCCAGTACTTC	TRBD2	TRBV20-1	TRBJ2-5	few
CASSRTGENTGELFF	TGTGCCAGCTCCAGGACAGGGGAGAACACCGGGGAGCTGTTTTTT	TRBD1	TRBV6-6	TRBJ2-2	-
CASSPLERAFSYEQYF	TGTGCCAGCAGTCCCCTTGAGAGGGCGTTTTCCTACGAGCAGTACTTC	-	TRBV2	TRBJ2-7	-
CASRPRLAENNEQYF	TGTGCCAGCAGACCCAGACTAGCGGAGAACAATGAGCAGTACTTC	TRBD2	TRBV2	TRBJ2-7	-
CASSHLGGQGAYEQYF	TGCGCCAGCAGCCACCTCGGGGGACAGGGGGCCTACGAGCAGTACTTC	TRBD1	TRBV4-3	TRBJ2-7	-
CSASRNPGQGVTQYF	TGCAGTGCTAGTCGGAATCCGGGACAGGGGGTGACCCAGTACTTC	TRBD1	TRBV20-1	TRBJ2-5	-
CASSPMAGALYEQYF	TGTGCCAGCAGCCCGATGGCGGGAGCCCTCTACGAGCAGTACTTC	TRBD2	TRBV3-1	TRBJ2-7	-
CASSSVAGDIYEQYF	TGTGCCAGCAGCTCGGTAGCGGGAGACATCTACGAGCAGTACTTC	TRBD2	TRBV7-2	TRBJ2-7	few
CASSREQGLGETQYF	TGTGCCAGCAGTCGAGAACAGGGGCTAGGGGAGACCCAGTACTTC	TRBD1	TRBV6-6	TRBJ2-5	-
CASSPGRNTGELFF	TGTGCCAGCAGTCCCGGACGGAACACCGGGGAGCTGTTTTTT	-	TRBV2	TRBJ2-2	many
CASSPLETGTYEQYF	TGCGCCAGCAGCCCGCTCGAGACGGGGACCTACGAGCAGTACTTC	-	TRBV5-1	TRBJ2-7	-
CASSYPGTGHYEQYF	TGTGCCAGCAGCTACCCCGGGACAGGGCACTACGAGCAGTACTTC	TRBD1	TRBV7-2	TRBJ2-7	-
CASSFTQPYNEQFF	TGCGCCAGCAGCTTCACACAGCCGTACAATGAGCAGTTCTTC	-	TRBV5-1	TRBJ2-1	-
CASSARPVTYEQYF	TGTGCCAGCAGTGCCCGACCCGTCACCTACGAGCAGTACTTC	-	TRBV2	TRBJ2-7	few
CASSEVRSGANVLTF	TGTGCCAGCAGTGAAGTTCGCTCTGGGGCCAACGTCCTGACTTTC	-	TRBV6-1	TRBJ2-6	-
CSVQTGDAGLYF	TGCAGCGTTCAGACAGGCGACGCGGGCTTGTACTTC	-	TRBV29-1	TRBJ2-5	few
CASSLARGDTQYF	TGCGCCAGCAGCTTGGCACGGGGAGATACGCAGTATTTT	-	TRBV5-1	TRBJ2-3	-
CSFSRQGVNEKLFF	TGCAGCTTCTCCCGACAGGGAGTAAATGAAAAACTGTTTTTT	TRBD1	TRBV29-1	TRBJ1-4	-
CASSYSRQQASTGEQYF	TGTGCCAGCAGTTATTCCCGACAGCAAGCCTCTACGGGTGAGCAGTACTTC	-	TRBV6-5	TRBJ2-7	-
CAITSAVDTDTQYF	TGTGCCATCACATCAGCGGTTGACACAGATACGCAGTATTTT	-	TRBV10-3	TRBJ2-3	many
CASSGLPGLGTVNEQFF	TGTGCCAGCAGCGGATTACCGGGACTAGGGACCGTTAATGAGCAGTTCTTC	TRBD2	TRBV3-1	TRBJ2-1	-
CSARGSSGITYEQFF	TGCAGTGCTAGAGGCTCCTCAGGGATAACCTACGAGCAGTTCTTC	-	TRBV20-1	TRBJ2-1	-
CAISDQGAGYGYTF	TGTGCCATCAGTGATCAGGGGGCGGGCTATGGCTACACCTTC	TRBD1	TRBV10-3	TRBJ1-2	-
CASSYATGGDGYTF	TGTGCCAGCAGTTACGCGACAGGGGGCGACGGCTACACCTTC	TRBD1	TRBV6-5	TRBJ1-2	-
CASSFGETQYF	TGTGCCAGCAGTTTCGGGGAGACCCAGTACTTC	-	TRBV7-2	TRBJ2-5	many
CSARGDEETQYF	TGCAGTGCTAGGGGGGACGAAGAGACCCAGTACTTC	-	TRBV20-1	TRBJ2-5	few
CASRLDRGTYEQYF	TGTGCCAGCAGACTGGACAGGGGAACGTACGAGCAGTACTTC	TRBD1	TRBV7-2	TRBJ2-7	-
CASSSRLGLYSSICVQYF	TGTGCCAGCAGTTCCCGGCTGGGGTTGTATTCATCGATCTGCGTGCAGTACTTC	-	TRBV28	TRBJ2-7	-
CASSSSGLYEQYF	TGTGCCAGCAGCTCGTCGGGACTCTACGAGCAGTACTTC	-	TRBV7-2	TRBJ2-7	few
CASIHSGANVLTF	TGTGCCAGTATACATTCTGGGGCCAACGTCCTGACTTTC	-	TRBV25-1	TRBJ2-6	few
CASSDDTNTEAFF	TGTGCCAGCAGTGACGACACCAACACTGAAGCTTTCTTT	-	TRBV11-2	TRBJ1-1	-
CASSLGELRSYEQYF	TGTGCCAGCAGCCTCGGAGAACTTAGATCCTACGAGCAGTACTTC	-	TRBV7-9	TRBJ2-7	-
CATSSRIDTEAFF	TGTGCCACCAGTAGTCGGATCGACACTGAAGCTTTCTTT	-	TRBV24-1	TRBJ1-1	-
CATSIPGASETQYF	TGTGCCACCAGTATCCCGGGGGCAAGCGAGACCCAGTACTTC	-	TRBV24-1	TRBJ2-5	-
CATSMDAGNYNQPQHF	TGTGCCACCAGCATGGACGCAGGGAACTACAATCAGCCCCAGCATTTT	-	TRBV15	TRBJ1-5	-
CATSRGTGGADTQYF	TGTGCCACCAGCAGAGGGACAGGGGGCGCAGATACGCAGTATTTT	TRBD1	TRBV15	TRBJ2-3	-